This T cell receptor beta chain was identified during a study of blood T cells in healthy people across ages. Together with a sample-barcoded 5' primer, a J-beta primer mix was included in a second PCR lasting roughly 7 to 11 cycles. Each CDR3 protein is one row after TCRdb ran MiXCR on the 5' RACE reads. The sample contains about 560,000 distinct CDR3 sequences, about 27% of which appear only once. J lost 5 bases, V lost 3 bases, and 3 bases had no gene match. Per the germline V gene, CDR1 is ENHRY and CDR2 is SYGVKD. CDR3 length: 15 residues. This clonotype came up a few times. These data are also associated with another study on T cells of mothers and their children.

Sequenced sample: blood. The rearrangement uses TRBV10-3 and TRBJ2-2, with 10 bases matching TRBD2. The TCR sequence derives from a boy under 10 years old in good health. This chain's CDR3 is CAISESGRGTGELFF. The CDR3 region has the DNA TGTGCCATCAGTGAAAGCGGGAGGGGAACCGGGGAGCTGTTTTTT.